This T cell receptor beta chain was identified in a study of patients and donors after allogeneic stem cell transplantation. TCRdb called the RT-PCR reads again in MiXCR, with one record for every CDR3 protein. There are fewer than 500,000 distinct CDR3 sequences in the sample; around 16% occur only once, and less than 8.5% lies in the top ten. V lost 0 bases to trimming and J lost 1 base, with 12 bases between them. Per the germline V gene, CDR1 is ENHRY and CDR2 is SYGVKD. The CDR3 runs 17 residues. The sequenced material came from blood, either unsorted or a sorted T cell fraction (not recorded which). This TCR came from a human donor who was either an allogeneic HSCT recipient or a stem cell or donor lymphocyte infusion donor (not recorded which). It is not recorded whose cells these are; they may come from a transplant donor. V and J are TRBV10-3 and TRBJ2-2; D might be TRBD1 (6 bases). The chain's CDR3 is CAISESRGTRNTGELFF. The CDR3 DNA sequence: TGTGCCATCAGTGAGTCCAGGGGTACTCGGAACACCGGGGAGCTGTTTTTT.